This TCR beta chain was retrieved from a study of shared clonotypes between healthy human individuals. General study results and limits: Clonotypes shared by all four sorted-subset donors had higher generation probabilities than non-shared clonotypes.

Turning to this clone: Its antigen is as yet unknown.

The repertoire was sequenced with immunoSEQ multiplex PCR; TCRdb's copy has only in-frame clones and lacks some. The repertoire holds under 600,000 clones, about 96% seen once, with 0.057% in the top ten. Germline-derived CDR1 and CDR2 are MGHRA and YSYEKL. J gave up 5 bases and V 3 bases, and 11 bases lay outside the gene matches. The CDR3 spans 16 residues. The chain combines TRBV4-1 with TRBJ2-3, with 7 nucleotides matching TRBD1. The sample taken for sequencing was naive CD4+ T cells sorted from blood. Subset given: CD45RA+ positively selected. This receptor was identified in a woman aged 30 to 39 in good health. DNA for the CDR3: TGCGCCAGCAGCCAGTCAAACAGGGGTACGGGAGATACGCAGTATTTT. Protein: CASSQSNRGTGDTQYF.